The 2 T cell receptor beta chains listed next were all sequenced from one sample in a study of blood T cells in healthy people across ages. PCR was performed a second time for about 7 to 11 cycles using a sample-barcoded 5' primer and a J-beta primer mix. TCRdb reprocessed the 5' RACE reads via MiXCR and lists one record per CDR3 protein. The repertoire holds hundreds of thousands of distinct CDR3 sequences, roughly 46% seen once, with 15% to 20% in the top ten. The sequencing sample was made of blood. The receptors shown here come from a man at least 80 years old in good health.

This clonotype was picked up a small number of times. The CDR3 reads CSAIAVSSYNEQFF. DNA for the CDR3: TGCAGTGCCATAGCAGTCAGCTCCTACAATGAGCAGTTCTTC. J is TRBJ2-1 and V is TRBV20-1; D is unresolved. Trimming pared 6 bases from V and 0 bases from J, leaving 12 bases between. Germline V CDR1 and CDR2: DFQATT, SNEGSKA (reference sequence). The CDR3 runs 14 residues.

The genes are TRBV5-1 and TRBJ1-3; no firm D call. Trimming cost V 0 bases and J 0 bases, with 7 bases left between them. The CDR3 covers 15 residues. The germline V gene has CDR1 SGHRS and CDR2 YFSETQ. CDR3 sequence (DNA): TGCGCCAGCAGCTTGGATTGGGACTCTGGAAACACCATATATTTT. It translates to CASSLDWDSGNTIYF.